The clone carrying this TCR beta chain was seen more than once but under ten times. The data belong to a study of patients and donors after allogeneic stem cell transplantation. TCRdb ran MiXCR on the RT-PCR reads and lists one entry per CDR3 protein. The repertoire has 150,000 to 250,000 distinct CDR3 sequences, approximately 41% of them found once; the top ten carry 33%. Per germline, CDR1 MDHEN and CDR2 SYDVKM. The CDR3 is made up of 12 amino acids. Trimming removed 6 bases at V and 2 bases at J, with 8 bases between. The genes are TRBV28 and TRBJ2-7; TRBD1 or TRBD2 may be the D gene (5 bases each). The receptor's source is a human donor who was either an allogeneic HSCT recipient or a stem cell or donor lymphocyte infusion donor (not recorded which). It is not recorded whose cells these are; they may come from a transplant donor. Sequenced sample: blood, either unsorted or a sorted T cell fraction (not recorded which). The CDR3 reads CASRLGPYEQYF. Written as DNA, the CDR3 is TGTGCCAGCAGGTTGGGACCCTACGAGCAGTACTTC. The full variable domain, completed using reference TRBV28 and TRBJ2-7, is DVKVTQSSRYLVKRTGEKVFLECVQDMDHENMFWYRQDPGLGLRLIYFSYDVKMKEKGDIPEGYSVSREKKERFSLILESASTNQTSMYLCASRLGPYEQYFGPGTRLTVT.